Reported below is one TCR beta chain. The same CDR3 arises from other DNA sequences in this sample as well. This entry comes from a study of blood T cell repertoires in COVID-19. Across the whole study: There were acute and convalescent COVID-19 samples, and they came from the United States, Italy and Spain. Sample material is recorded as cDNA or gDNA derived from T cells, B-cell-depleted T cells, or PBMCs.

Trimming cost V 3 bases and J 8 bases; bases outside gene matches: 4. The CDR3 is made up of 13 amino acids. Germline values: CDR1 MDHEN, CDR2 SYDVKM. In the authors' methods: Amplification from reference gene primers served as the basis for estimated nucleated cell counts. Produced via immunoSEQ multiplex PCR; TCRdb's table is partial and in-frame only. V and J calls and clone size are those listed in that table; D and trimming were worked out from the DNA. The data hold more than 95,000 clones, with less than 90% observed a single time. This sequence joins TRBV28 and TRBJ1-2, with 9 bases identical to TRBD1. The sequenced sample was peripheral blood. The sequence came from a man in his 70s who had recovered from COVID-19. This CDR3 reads CASSLGQGYGYTF. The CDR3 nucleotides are TGTGCCAGCAGTTTGGGACAGGGATACGGCTACACCTTC.